Sequencing of this T cell receptor (beta chain) was carried out in a study of T cells after yellow fever vaccination. Germline CDR1 reads DFQATT; CDR2 reads SNEGSKA (reference sequence). The trim removed 7 bases at V and 0 bases at J, leaving 5 bases unmatched. The CDR3 contains 13 residues. A word on this clonotype: Its antigen is undetermined. This may be a read error, as it is one base from a much larger clone. This likely comes from a read error, as the CDR3 has no conserved phenylalanine or tryptophan at its end.

Via MiXCR, TCRdb re-called the 5' RACE reads, giving one row per CDR3 protein. The profile shows around 140,000 distinct CDR3 sequences, 7% to 9% of them singletons. Study-level findings and limits: Abundant bulk-derived clonotypes could contaminate FACS-sorted repertoires. The booster saw the reappearance of most primary-vaccination clones (around 96% CD4, about 88% CD8).

This chain uses TRBV20-1 with TRBJ2-7, with 8 bases matching TRBD2. Material: CD4+ T cells sorted from PBMCs, obtained 5 days after the yellow fever booster vaccination. The TCR comes from a young man who received the YFV17D yellow fever vaccine. CDR3 sequence: CSGERESSYEQYC. The CDR3 DNA reads as TGCAGTGGGGAGCGGGAGAGCTCCTACGAGCAGTACTGC.